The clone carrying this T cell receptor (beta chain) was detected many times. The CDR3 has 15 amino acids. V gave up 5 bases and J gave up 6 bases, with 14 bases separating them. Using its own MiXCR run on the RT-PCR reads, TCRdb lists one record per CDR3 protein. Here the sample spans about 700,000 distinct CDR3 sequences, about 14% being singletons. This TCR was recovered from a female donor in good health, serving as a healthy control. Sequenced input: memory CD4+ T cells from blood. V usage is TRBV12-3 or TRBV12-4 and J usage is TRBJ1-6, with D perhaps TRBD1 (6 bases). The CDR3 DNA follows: TGTGCCAGCAGTCAGATACAGGGCCCTAATTCACCCCTCCACTTT. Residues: CASSQIQGPNSPLHF.